This T cell receptor (beta chain) is drawn from a study of regulatory T cells in long-lasting Graves disease (dated by TCRdb to the early 2020s). Context from the whole study: To count as having persistent Graves' disease, a patient had to have received antithyroid drug treatment for over 5 years with TSH receptor autoantibodies remaining persistently positive. The study was registered as a clinical trial and conducted in China. In the clinical cohort, patients with persistent Graves' disease had used antithyroid drugs for an average of around 10 years. A total of 33 samples underwent TCR sequencing, from some 13 patients with persistent Graves' disease and some 20 patients with newly diagnosed Graves' disease. Patients with persistent Graves' disease were compared with patients with newly diagnosed Graves' disease using TCR sequencing and RNA sequencing of peripheral blood. What the work shows at the level of the full study, not this receptor alone: The small sample size was acknowledged by the authors as a limitation that may reduce accuracy. Compared with newly diagnosed patients, persistent Graves' disease patients had lower TCR Shannon entropy and fewer highly expanded clones, which suggests clonal expansion. Preferential use of TRBV28, TRBJ1-2 and TRBJ2-5 was observed in persistent disease, whereas TRBV20-1 and TRBJ2-1 were favored in newly diagnosed disease. The study examined only peripheral blood because the primary lesion, thyroid tissue, could not be accessed. Sequencing and analysis were limited to the TCR beta chain. More public clonotypes were shared among persistent patients (2,741) than among newly diagnosed patients (roughly 960).

Taken with the paper, the label for time point translates to: persistent/refractory GD, antithyroid drugs over 5 years with positive TRAb. For both TCR sequencing and RNA sequencing, RNA was extracted from PBMCs using TRIzol. The diagnosis of Graves' disease was made according to American Thyroid Association guidelines. The patients came from an endocrinology department in Xi'an, China. Each patient gave approximately 9 milliliters of peripheral blood, collected in an EDTA anticoagulant tube. PBMCs were isolated by Ficoll Paque Plus density gradient separation without further T cell sorting. An Agilent 2100 Bioanalyzer and agarose gel were used to assess RNA quality, and a NanoDrop 2000 was used to measure RNA concentration. This clonotype was recorded many times. Its target antigen remains unknown. No much larger clone is present one base from it, and per-base qualities are unavailable. The library was prepared using multiplex PCR. The sequencer listed for this sample is Illumina HiSeq 4000. CDR3 regions were amplified by Arm-PCR with iRepertoire HTBI primers to construct TCR beta libraries. Before sequencing, the PCR products underwent gel purification. The authors' analysis ran thus. A total of some 60 TRBV and under 15 TRBJ segments were identified across samples and were used for gene usage analysis of CDR3 amino acid clonotypes. Filtered high-quality paired reads were merged into contigs using COPE and FqMerger. BLAST was used to align contigs to the IMGT TRBV, TRBD and TRBJ reference genes, and CDR3 was defined following IMGT. Highly expanded clones were defined as clonotypes with a frequency above 0.1%. Shannon entropy was used to measure repertoire diversity, and the Gini coefficient was used to measure V-J evenness. Clonotypes shared by more than one individual were considered public. Through fastp at Q25 and MiXCR, TCRdb rebuilt clones from the public reads, retaining in-frame beta chains. All rows with the same CDR3 protein become a single entry with the most common DNA and genes. In this record, the V and J calls reflect TCRdb's handling and not the investigators' own analysis. In this sample the table shows 400,000 to 500,000 distinct CDR3 sequences, approximately 22% of which occur a single time. In total, the top ten clones hold about 13% of the sample.

V is clipped by 5 bases and J by 4 bases, and the sequence between their germline boundaries is 11 bases long. CDR1 and CDR2 were assigned from the germline V gene as MNHNS and SASEGT. Reading from cysteine to phenylalanine, the CDR3 counts 14 amino acids. Only CDR3 DNA is held: 42 bases, read in frame from base 1. The clonotype originates from a female donor with Graves disease. The sample was peripheral blood mononuclear cells (PBMCs), taken when the disease was refractory, from a patient treated with antithyroid drugs. Recombination linked TRBV6-1 to TRBJ2-2; TRBD2 is perhaps the D gene, given 6 matching bases. The DNA sequence follows: TGTGCCAGCAGTCGACTAGGTCCCACCGGGGAGCTGTTTTTT. Translated, this gives CASSRLGPTGELFF.